This entry lists 14 T cell receptor beta chains sequenced from one sample in a study of blood T cell repertoires in COVID-19. Clones were read by immunoSEQ multiplex PCR, and TCRdb kept only the in-frame ones, dropping some. The profile shows 65,000 to 95,000 clones, approximately 91% of them singletons. Material: peripheral blood. Receptors were obtained from a man aged 65 to 79 with acute or convalescent COVID-19.

The chain has TRBV2 and TRBJ2-1, with 8 bases aligning to TRBD2. The CDR3 length is 15 residues. Germline CDR1 reads SNHLY; CDR2 reads FYNNEI. Trimming cost V 4 bases and J 4 bases; bases outside gene matches: 6. CDR3 residues: CASSVGGAEYNEQFF. Written as DNA, the CDR3 is TGTGCCAGCAGTGTCGGGGGGGCGGAATACAATGAGCAGTTCTTC.

The chain combines TRBV5-5 with TRBJ2-7, with D possibly matching TRBD2 (6 bases). The CDR3 runs 16 residues. From germline, CDR1 is SGHKS and CDR2 YYEKEE (reference sequence). Between the trimmed V and J ends, which lost 4 bases and 3 bases, there was a span of 20 bases. The CDR3 DNA sequence: TGTGCCAGCAGCCTGGCCGCGGGGAGAGGACTCTACGAGCAGTACTTC. It translates to CASSLAAGRGLYEQYF.

CDR3 in amino acids: CASSGRGGVELNTEAFF. CDR3 coding DNA: TGTGCCAGCAGCGGCCGGGGGGGGGTGGAGTTGAACACTGAAGCTTTCTTT. The chain joins TRBV11-2 to TRBJ1-1; possible D gene TRBD1, 5 bases. The CDR3 is 17 amino acids. Germline V gene lookup returns CDR1 SGHAT and CDR2 FQNNGV. The ends were cut back, 5 bases at V and 0 bases at J, with 19 bases in the middle.

The chain uses TRBV18 and TRBJ2-2; 7 bases fit TRBD2. Losses at the gene ends were 3 bases for V and 8 bases for J; bases not matched to a gene: 9. Germline CDR1 reads KGHSH; CDR2 reads LQKENI. The CDR3 totals 15 residues. Here the CDR3 reads CASSPGLSFTGELFF. The DNA of the CDR3 is TGTGCCAGCTCACCGGGACTATCATTTACGGGGGAGCTGTTTTTT. Full variable domain (outside the CDR3, taken from reference TRBV18 and TRBJ2-2): NAGVMQNPRHLVRRRGQEARLRCSPMKGHSHVYWYRQLPEEGLKFMVYLQKENIIDESGMPKERFSAEFPKEGPSILRIQQVVRGDSAAYFCASSPGLSFTGELFFGEGSRLTVL.

The chain recombines TRBV28 with TRBJ1-1; a possible D gene is TRBD1 (5 bases). Per the germline V gene, CDR1 is MDHEN and CDR2 is SYDVKM. V was trimmed by 7 bases and J by 7 bases, leaving 19 bases between them. CDR3 length: 14 amino acids. The CDR3 protein is CASNPPKGQGEAFF. The DNA of the CDR3 is TGTGCCAGCAATCCCCCCAAGGGGCAGGGTGAAGCTTTCTTT.

To note about this clone: In the same sample, other DNA sequences code for this CDR3. This chain connects TRBV7-2 to TRBJ1-3, with D uncertain. Germline V gene sequence: CDR1 SGHTA, CDR2 FQGNSA. This CDR3 is 13 amino acids long. V dropped 3 bases and J dropped 0 bases, with 3 bases sitting between them. CDR3 loop: CASSFRSGNTIYF. CDR3 DNA sequence: TGTGCCAGCAGCTTTCGCTCTGGAAACACCATATATTTT.

The rearrangement links TRBV7-2 to TRBJ2-1; 7 bases are shared with TRBD1. V lost 5 bases to trimming and J lost 4 bases; unmatched junction nucleotides: 11. Germline V lookup: CDR1 SGHTA, CDR2 FQGNSA. The CDR3 loop spans 16 amino acids. The CDR3 reads CASSTPGQLGYNEQFF. DNA of the CDR3: TGTGCCAGCAGCACTCCGGGACAGCTCGGATACAATGAGCAGTTCTTC.

J is TRBJ2-7 and V is TRBV5-1, with 8 bases that match TRBD2. The germline V gene encodes CDR1 SGHRS and CDR2 YFSETQ. The length of the CDR3 is 14 residues. Germline trimming cut 4 bases from V and 5 bases from J; bases unmatched to any gene: 8. CDR3 region: CASSRERESNEQYF. The CDR3 bases are TGCGCCAGCAGCAGGGAGCGGGAGAGCAACGAGCAGTACTTC.

V is TRBV25-1 and J is TRBJ2-1, with 9 bases lining up with TRBD2. The germline V gene encodes CDR1 MGHDK and CDR2 SYGVNS. The CDR3 contains 16 residues. The ends lost 1 base at V and 5 bases at J; junction bases unmatched: 6. The CDR3 DNA is TGTGCCAGCAGTGAATGGGCAGCGGGAGGTCACAATGAGCAGTTCTTC. It yields the protein CASSEWAAGGHNEQFF.

CDR3 protein: CASSFPPSGGYQETQYF. CDR3 sequence (DNA): TGTGCCAGCAGTTTCCCTCCTAGCGGGGGGTACCAAGAGACCCAGTACTTC. The chain joins TRBV28 to TRBJ2-5; 11 bases match TRBD2. Trimming at V came to 3 bases and at J to 0 bases, leaving 6 bases not matched to a gene. Germline CDR1 and CDR2: MDHEN and SYDVKM. CDR3 size: 17 residues.

The chain combines TRBV5-1 with TRBJ2-7; weak D call: TRBD1 (6 bases). There are 14 residues in the CDR3. Trimming removed 4 bases at V and 2 bases at J, with 13 bases between. Germline V gene lookup returns CDR1 SGHRS and CDR2 YFSETQ. CDR3 DNA: TGCGCCAGCAGCCCCTTACAGGGTACCTACGAGCAGTACTTC. Its protein is CASSPLQGTYEQYF.

The chain uses TRBV12-3 or TRBV12-4 and TRBJ1-2; no clear D gene. The CDR3 sequence is 13 residues long. V shed 6 bases and J shed 1 base, with 9 bases lying between them. CDR3: CASSEQINYGYTF. In DNA form, the CDR3 reads TGTGCCAGCAGCGAACAGATTAACTATGGCTACACCTTC.

V is TRBV28 and J is TRBJ2-1, with a tentative D call TRBD2 (6 bases). V lost 3 bases to trimming and J lost 2 bases, with 11 bases between them. CDR1 is MDHEN, CDR2 SYDVKM, per germline. CDR3 length: 15 residues. The CDR3 DNA sequence: TGTGCCAGCAGTTTTGGGGGAGGCCCCTACAATGAGCAGTTCTTC. Its protein is CASSFGGGPYNEQFF.

Here the CDR3 DNA reads TGTGCCAGCAGTTACTCTAGCGGGAAGAGCTCCTACGAGCAGTACTTC. Amino acid sequence: CASSYSSGKSSYEQYF. This chain uses TRBV6-5 with TRBJ2-7; 8 bases match TRBD2. The CDR3 is 16 amino acids. The ends lost 0 bases at V and 0 bases at J; junction bases unmatched: 4. The germline V gene encodes CDR1 MNHEY and CDR2 SVGAGI.